What follows are 12 T cell receptor beta chains derived from one specimen sequenced in a study of glioma-infiltrating T cells after dendritic cell vaccination. Assay: immunoSEQ multiplex PCR; the TCRdb copy retains only in-frame clones and omits some. There are about 30,000 clones in the sample; approximately 90% occur only once, and under 2.5% lies in the top ten. The sample was blood, taken before dendritic cell vaccination. Source of these receptors: a human donor with glioblastoma.

The gene calls are TRBV5-6 and TRBJ2-1; 7 bases fit TRBD2. CDR3 length: 17 amino acids. Germline V gives CDR1 SGHDT, CDR2 YYEEEE. Trimming at V came to 4 bases and at J to 1 base, leaving 11 bases not matched to a gene. CDR3 protein: CASSPPRWGGSYNEQFF. The CDR3 DNA follows: TGTGCCAGCAGCCCCCCCAGGTGGGGGGGGTCCTACAATGAGCAGTTCTTC.

This chain uses TRBV9 with TRBJ1-1; D remains ambiguous. Per germline, CDR1 SGDLS and CDR2 YYNGEE. Between the trimmed V and J ends, which lost 0 bases and 6 bases, there was a span of 15 bases. The CDR3 consists of 15 residues. This chain's CDR3 is CASSVGGFGAPEAFF. The CDR3 DNA follows: TGTGCCAGCAGCGTAGGAGGGTTCGGTGCTCCTGAAGCTTTCTTT.

The chain uses TRBV25-1 and TRBJ2-1, with 8 positions matching TRBD1. V shed 8 bases and J 4 bases; nucleotides not matched to a gene: 7. This CDR3 is 14 amino acids long. Germline CDR1 reads MGHDK; CDR2 reads SYGVNS. The CDR3 DNA reads TGTGCCAGCCGCCCCGACAGGGGATACAATGAGCAGTTCTTC. Encoded protein: CASRPDRGYNEQFF.

This clone was detected once. This chain uses TRBV7-9 with TRBJ1-4; tentative D call: TRBD1 (5 bases). The V end lost 5 bases, the J end lost 0 bases, and 7 bases lay between the germline ends. The CDR3 spans 14 residues. Germline CDR1 is SEHNR and CDR2 is FQNEAQ (reference sequence). The CDR3 is CASSAQATNEKLFF. CDR3 sequence (DNA): TGTGCCAGCAGCGCACAGGCAACTAATGAAAAACTGTTTTTT.

This rearrangement joins TRBV7-8 to TRBJ2-7; D perhaps matches TRBD1 (6 bases). The ends were cut back, 5 bases at V and 4 bases at J, with 18 bases in the middle. The CDR3 consists of 15 residues. From germline, CDR1 is SGHVS and CDR2 FQNEAQ. CDR3 residues: CASSAPGQEIYEQYF. The CDR3 nucleotides are TGTGCCAGCAGCGCCCCGGGACAAGAGATTTACGAGCAGTACTTC.

This chain links TRBV6-1 with TRBJ2-5; no definite D call. Judging by the DNA end, TRBJ2-7 fits better; the J call may be wrong. Germline assignment: CDR1 MNHNS and CDR2 SASEGT. CDR3 size: 12 residues. CDR3: CASSETSYEQYF. The CDR3, as DNA: TGTGCCAGCAGTGAGACTTCCTACGAGCAGTACTTC.

Regarding this clone: Additional DNA sequences in this sample encode the identical CDR3. This rearrangement joins TRBV18 to TRBJ2-5, with D uncertain. Per the germline V gene, CDR1 is KGHSH and CDR2 is LQKENI. The ends were cut back, 2 bases at V and 1 base at J, with 5 bases in the middle. This CDR3 is built from 13 residues. The CDR3 DNA follows: TGTGCCAGCTCACCAGGCCTCCAAGAGACCCAGTACTTC. It translates to CASSPGLQETQYF.

V and J are TRBV7-2 and TRBJ2-4; TRBD2 matches at 8 bases. The CDR3 contains 16 residues. Losses at the gene ends were 1 base for V and 4 bases for J; bases not matched to a gene: 6. Germline V gene sequence: CDR1 SGHTA, CDR2 FQGNSA. The CDR3 reads CASSLGDRGGKNIQYF. The DNA for the CDR3 is TGTGCCAGCAGCTTAGGGGATCGGGGGGGAAAAAACATTCAGTACTTC.

The chain couples TRBV5-6 to TRBJ2-5, with a possible D match to TRBD2 (5 bases). Trimming pared 1 base from V and 1 base from J, leaving 8 bases between. The CDR3 is made up of 14 amino acids. Germline V gives CDR1 SGHDT, CDR2 YYEEEE. The CDR3 protein is CASSLMGSQETQYF. The CDR3 DNA reads as TGTGCCAGCAGCTTGATGGGGAGCCAAGAGACCCAGTACTTC.

The count of this clone is one. The gene calls are TRBV4-1 and TRBJ2-6; 9 bases line up with TRBD2. Germline trimming cut 1 base from V and 0 bases from J; bases unmatched to any gene: 1. CDR3 length equals 17 residues. Germline assignment: CDR1 MGHRA and CDR2 YSYEKL. Written as DNA, the CDR3 is TGCGCCAGCAGCCAAGTAGCGGGGGCCTCTGGGGCCAACGTCCTGACTTTC. It encodes CASSQVAGASGANVLTF.

This clone is a singleton in its sample. The chain uses TRBV7-6 and TRBJ2-7, with TRBD2 matching 11 bases. Germline loops: CDR1 SGHVS, CDR2 FNYEAQ. This CDR3 is built from 15 residues. V shed 5 bases and J 0 bases; nucleotides not matched to a gene: 3. Written as DNA, the CDR3 is TGTGCCAGCAGCCCGACTAGCGGGGCCTCCTACGAGCAGTACTTC. Its translation is CASSPTSGASYEQYF. The full variable domain, completed using reference TRBV7-6 and TRBJ2-7, is GAGVSQSPRYKVTKRGQDVALRCDPISGHVSLYWYRQALGQGPEFLTYFNYEAQQDKSGLPNDRFSAERPEGSISTLTIQRTEQRDSAMYRCASSPTSGASYEQYFGPGTRLTVT.

The rearrangement uses TRBV10-1 and TRBJ1-2; D may be TRBD1 (5 bases). Germline V gene data show CDR1 as WNHNN and CDR2 as SYGVQD (reference sequence). Trimming cost V 3 bases and J 4 bases, with 15 bases left between them. The CDR3 consists of 15 residues. The CDR3 loop is CASSESGYEAYGYTF. The CDR3 bases are TGCGCCAGCAGTGAATCAGGGTATGAGGCCTATGGCTACACCTTC.